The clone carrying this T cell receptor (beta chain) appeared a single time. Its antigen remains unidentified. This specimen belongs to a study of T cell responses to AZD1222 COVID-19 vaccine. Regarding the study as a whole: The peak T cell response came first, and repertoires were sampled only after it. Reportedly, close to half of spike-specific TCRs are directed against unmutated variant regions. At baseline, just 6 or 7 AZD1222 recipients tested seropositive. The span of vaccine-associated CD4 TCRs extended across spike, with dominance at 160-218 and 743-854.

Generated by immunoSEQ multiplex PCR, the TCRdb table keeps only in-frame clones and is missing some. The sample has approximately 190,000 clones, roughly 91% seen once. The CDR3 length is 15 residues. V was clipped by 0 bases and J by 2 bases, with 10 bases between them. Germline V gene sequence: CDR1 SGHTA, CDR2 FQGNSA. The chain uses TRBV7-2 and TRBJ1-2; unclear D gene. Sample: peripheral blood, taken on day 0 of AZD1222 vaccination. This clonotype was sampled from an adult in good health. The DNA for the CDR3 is TGTGCCAGCAGCTTAGCGGGTGCCGGAAACTATGGCTACACCTTC. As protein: CASSLAGAGNYGYTF.